These 15 T cell receptor beta chains came from one sample sequenced in a study of CD8 T cells in Susac syndrome. RNA, at about 0.45 to 1 ug, was reverse transcribed with random hexamers. Each CDR3 protein is one row after TCRdb ran MiXCR on the immunoSEQ multiplex PCR reads. The data hold about 200,000 distinct CDR3 sequences, with 80% to 95% observed a single time. The sample was CD8+ T cells from PBMCs. The receptors derive from a human donor with multiple sclerosis.

Turning to this clonotype: One end of the junction varies from germline; a read error may be responsible. This chain connects TRBV2 to TRBJ1-4; no definite D call. This CDR3 has 12 amino acids. Per germline, CDR1 SNHLY and CDR2 FYNNEI. Here the CDR3 reads CASRTTNEKLFF. The CDR3 DNA reads as TGTGCCAGCAGGACAACGAATGAAAAACTGTTTTTT.

This clonotype was picked up one time. The chain combines TRBV27 with TRBJ2-7; 8 bases match TRBD2. CDR1 MNHEY and CDR2 SMNVEV come from the germline V gene (reference sequence). There are 14 residues in the CDR3. After removal of 0 bases from V and 3 bases from J, the junction contained 1 base not matched to a gene. This chain's CDR3 is CASSLSSGVYEQYF. The CDR3 DNA reads TGTGCCAGCAGTTTATCTAGCGGGGTCTACGAGCAGTACTTC.

This clonotype was observed a few times. This sequence joins TRBV12-3 or TRBV12-4 and TRBJ2-5, with TRBD1 identical over 8 bases. J lost 4 bases, V lost 3 bases, and 4 bases had no gene match. This CDR3 region has 14 residues. The CDR3 sequence is CASSLQGARETQYF. The CDR3 coding sequence is TGTGCCAGCAGTTTGCAGGGGGCACGAGAGACCCAGTACTTC.

The chain recombines TRBV19 with TRBJ1-2, with D uncertain. From germline, CDR1 is LNHDA and CDR2 SQIVND (reference sequence). V was cut by 7 bases and J by 4 bases, with 13 bases left in between. The length of the CDR3 is 13 residues. The CDR3 coding sequence is TGTGCCAGTAACGACCGGGGAGGCTATGGCTACACCTTC. As protein: CASNDRGGYGYTF.

The chain carries TRBV19 and TRBJ2-3; 9 nucleotides match TRBD1. Germline CDR1 LNHDA, CDR2 SQIVND (reference sequence). The trim removed 7 bases at V and 9 bases at J, leaving 14 bases unmatched. The CDR3 spans 15 residues. The CDR3 nucleotides are TGTGCCAGTACCAACCACAGGGGGCGAAGAGGCACGCAGTATTTT. It codes for CASTNHRGRRGTQYF.

The genes are TRBV7-9 and TRBJ2-1, with unresolved D. Trimming shortened V by 5 bases and J by 8 bases, and 13 bases separated the two germline ends. Germline V lookup: CDR1 SEHNR, CDR2 FQNEAQ (reference sequence). CDR3 length equals 13 residues. The CDR3 DNA is TGTGCCAGCAGCCACGACCGTGGGGATGAGCAGTTCTTC. Amino acid sequence: CASSHDRGDEQFF.

The chain employs TRBV7-9 and TRBJ2-2; 12 bases are shared with TRBD1. J was trimmed by 4 bases and V by 5 bases; bases with no gene match: 14. The CDR3 contains 19 residues. In germline, CDR1 is SEHNR, CDR2 FQNEAQ (reference sequence). The chain's CDR3 is CASSPVPGQGARGTGELFF. DNA for the CDR3: TGTGCCAGCAGCCCCGTGCCGGGACAGGGGGCGCGTGGCACCGGGGAGCTGTTTTTT.

This chain connects TRBV6-5 to TRBJ1-5; 7 bases align to TRBD1. Trimming removed 6 bases from V and 1 base from J; junction bases left unmatched: 6. Germline-derived CDR1 and CDR2 are MNHEY and SVGAGI. This CDR3 comprises 15 residues. This CDR3 is CASRRQGTSNQPQHF. The CDR3, as DNA: TGTGCCAGCAGACGACAGGGAACCAGCAATCAGCCCCAGCATTTT.

The chain recombines TRBV4-3 with TRBJ2-4; D remains unclear. The V end lost 0 bases, the J end lost 8 bases, and 8 bases lay between the germline ends. This CDR3 contains 13 residues. CDR1 is LGHNA, CDR2 YSLEER, per germline. CDR3 sequence: CASSQDREHIQYF. Written as DNA, the CDR3 is TGCGCCAGCAGCCAAGACAGAGAGCACATTCAGTACTTC.

V usage is TRBV6-5 and J usage is TRBJ2-1; 12 bases fit TRBD2. Germline V gene sequence: CDR1 MNHEY, CDR2 SVGAGI. The V gene end was trimmed by 0 bases and the J gene end by 6 bases; junction bases not matched to a gene: 9. The CDR3 runs to 18 residues. The CDR3 DNA follows: TGTGCCAGCAGTTACTCGAACCGGCCGACTAGCGGGGGCAATGAGCAGTTCTTC. It codes for CASSYSNRPTSGGNEQFF.

The chain couples TRBV30 to TRBJ2-7; D might be TRBD1 (6 bases). The CDR3 length is 13 residues. Deletions cut 5 bases from V and 5 bases from J, with 16 bases between. Germline V lookup: CDR1 GTSNPN, CDR2 SVGIG (reference sequence). Here the CDR3 reads CAWQGSPPHEQYF. Written as DNA, the CDR3 is TGTGCCTGGCAGGGGTCGCCGCCCCACGAGCAGTACTTC.

The chain joins TRBV2 to TRBJ1-2, with D uncertain. V lost 3 bases to trimming and J lost 7 bases, with 6 bases between them. CDR1 SNHLY and CDR2 FYNNEI come from the germline V gene. This CDR3 comprises 11 residues. The DNA of the CDR3 is TGTGCCAGCAGTGACGAGGGTGGCTACACCTTC. Amino acids: CASSDEGGYTF.

This sequence joins TRBV30 and TRBJ2-7; D gene ambiguous. The CDR3 runs to 11 residues. Germline V gene data show CDR1 as GTSNPN and CDR2 as SVGIG (reference sequence). V was pared by 4 bases and J by 5 bases, with 9 bases between. The CDR3 loop reads CAWIGSDEQYF. CDR3 nucleotides: TGTGCCTGGATTGGAAGCGACGAGCAGTACTTC.

V usage is TRBV30 and J usage is TRBJ2-1, with D uncertain. Germline V lookup: CDR1 GTSNPN, CDR2 SVGIG (reference sequence). This CDR3 contains 11 residues. Deletions cut 3 bases from V and 3 bases from J, with 3 bases between. CDR3 protein: CAWSHYNEQFF. CDR3 bases: TGTGCCTGGAGCCACTACAATGAGCAGTTCTTC.

The chain links TRBV7-9 to TRBJ1-1; D not resolved. V was clipped by 5 bases and J by 1 base, with 14 bases between them. Germline lookup yields CDR1 SEHNR and CDR2 FQNEAQ (reference sequence). This CDR3 is 15 amino acids long. The CDR3 sequence: CASSRVEDPNTEAFF. The DNA for the CDR3 is TGTGCCAGCAGCCGGGTGGAGGACCCGAACACTGAAGCTTTCTTT. The variable domain in full, completed from reference TRBV7-9 and TRBJ1-1, reads DTGVSQNPRHKITKRGQNVTFRCDPISEHNRLYWYRQTLGQGPEFLTYFQNEAQLEKSRLLSDRFSAERPKGSFSTLEIQRTEQGDSAMYLCASSRVEDPNTEAFFGQGTRLTVV.